What follows are 5 T cell receptor beta chains derived from one specimen sequenced in a study of T-cell memory formation after mild COVID-19. TCRdb reprocessed the 5' RACE reads with MiXCR, giving one entry per CDR3 protein. The sample holds 350,000 to 450,000 distinct CDR3 sequences, 28% seen once. The sequencing input was PBMCs or a T cell subset sorted from them (not recorded which). The source is an adult woman who had mild COVID-19 (a few samples of this study predate the infection). Cell type and time point are not known.

This chain uses TRBV13 with TRBJ1-2, with D perhaps TRBD1 (5 bases). The CDR3 contains 13 residues. The V gene lost 5 bases and the J gene lost 5 bases, with 12 bases spanning the gap. Germline assignment: CDR1 PRHDT and CDR2 FYEKMQ (reference sequence). The CDR3 protein is CASSTQTEYGYTF. The DNA of the CDR3 is TGTGCCAGCAGCACGCAGACAGAATATGGCTACACCTTC.

This sequence joins TRBV4-3 and TRBJ1-2; D may be TRBD1 (5 bases). The V gene lost 4 bases and the J gene lost 2 bases, with 17 bases spanning the gap. The CDR3 loop spans 16 amino acids. CDR1 and CDR2 (germline): LGHNA, YSLEER. DNA for the CDR3: TGCGCCAGCAGCCGCCAGGACGGGGACCTCAACTATGGCTACACCTTC. Residues: CASSRQDGDLNYGYTF.

Written as DNA, the CDR3 is TGTGCCAGCACTCCCGGGGGTATGGGGGCCGGGGAGCTGTTTTTT. It yields the protein CASTPGGMGAGELFF. The chain combines TRBV12-3 or TRBV12-4 with TRBJ2-2; the D gene is possibly TRBD2 (6 bases). Between the trimmed V and J ends, which lost 7 bases and 6 bases, there was a span of 18 bases. This CDR3 is 15 amino acids long.

This clonotype was recorded a few times. The chain links TRBV5-1 to TRBJ2-7, with D tentatively TRBD1 (5 bases). With 4 bases removed from V and 1 base from J, the gap between germline ends came to 12 bases. CDR1 SGHRS and CDR2 YFSETQ come from the germline V gene. This CDR3 region has 14 residues. CDR3 amino acids: CASSLHRQSYEQYF. The CDR3, as DNA: TGCGCCAGCAGCCTCCACCGACAGTCCTACGAGCAGTACTTC.

This clonotype was observed once. V is TRBV12-3 or TRBV12-4 and J is TRBJ2-7; 9 nucleotides match TRBD1. The CDR3 covers 15 residues. V lost 5 bases and J lost 0; bases outside the gene matches: 5. This CDR3 is CASSPQGASSYEQYF. The CDR3 DNA sequence: TGTGCCAGCAGTCCACAGGGGGCCAGCTCCTACGAGCAGTACTTC.